This is a list of T cell receptor beta chains from one sample in a study of high-grade serous ovarian cancer treatment subgroups. Clones were sequenced by immunoSEQ multiplex PCR, and TCRdb holds only the in-frame ones, with some missing. The sample includes about 2,900 clones, under 80% of them seen just once. The source material was tumor tissue. These receptors came from a human donor with high-grade serous ovarian cancer. The CDR3 runs from the conserved cysteine through the conserved F or W. The order of the fields is J gene, V gene, CDR3 length, CDR3 protein.

TRBJ2-1 | TRBV10-2 | 14 | CASSESAGGNEQFF
TRBJ1-1 | TRBV30 | 17 | CAWSAPGQGILNTEAFF
TRBJ2-7 | TRBV4-3 | 13 | CASSPNGADEQYF
TRBJ2-2 | TRBV6-4 | 13 | CASSDVDTGELFF
TRBJ1-6 | TRBV27 | 15 | CASSLLGQGTSPLHF
TRBJ2-2 | TRBV7-2 | 16 | CASSWDHITVPGELFF
TRBJ1-1 | TRBV6-1 | 14 | CASSADRRAGVAFF
TRBJ2-5 | TRBV5-4 | 14 | CASSATGGRETQYF
TRBJ2-7 | TRBV27 | 14 | CASSLYGQGDEQYF
TRBJ1-5 | TRBV7-9 | 13 | CASSYRTNQPQHF
TRBJ1-2 | TRBV4-1 | 16 | CASSQEPAGNRNGYTF
TRBJ2-3 | TRBV28 | 19 | CASSFLSGQGASSTDTQYF
TRBJ2-1 | TRBV30 | 16 | CAWSLPGLGPYNEQFF
TRBJ2-7 | TRBV7-2 | 15 | CASSPGFSRHYEQYF
TRBJ1-1 | TRBV19 | 13 | CASATLRNTEAFF
TRBJ2-7 | TRBV27 | 13 | CATRGGSTYEQYF
TRBJ1-1 | TRBV28 | 14 | CASSFLLGNRQAFF
TRBJ2-1 | TRBV15 | 15 | CATSRTGTSGRVVLF
TRBJ2-7 | TRBV7-2 | 16 | CASSPVERSSSYEQYF
TRBJ2-7 | TRBV2 | 14 | CASSVDRVTYEQYF
TRBJ1-1 | TRBV5-6 | 15 | CASIFSKTSNTEAFF
TRBJ1-1 | TRBV11-2 | 15 | CASSLGRTGHTEAFF
TRBJ2-3 | TRBV7-2 | 17 | CASSLEASGSRRDTQYF
TRBJ1-5 | TRBV30 | 18 | CAWSVGRLGGNSNQPQHF
TRBJ2-7 | TRBV4-3 | 16 | CASSQGASGSSNEQYF
TRBJ1-6 | TRBV7-2 | 15 | CASSWTGGYNSPLHF
TRBJ2-7 | TRBV10-1 | 13 | CASMVGPTYEQYF
TRBJ2-2 | TRBV7-9 | 15 | CASSSGGGYLEELFF
TRBJ2-7 | TRBV19 | 14 | CASSRRGDGGEQYF
TRBJ2-2 | TRBV5-4 | 15 | CASSLGGANTGELFF
TRBJ1-5 | TRBV7-8 | 16 | CASSLAGQASNQPQHF
TRBJ1-5 | TRBV6-5 | 14 | CASSRRADNQPQHF
TRBJ2-7 | TRBV19 | 16 | CASSFSSGKKGYEQYF
TRBJ1-4 | TRBV10-1 | 15 | CASSESPGVGEKLFF
TRBJ1-4 | TRBV18 | 15 | CASSSQVGANEKLFF
TRBJ2-3 | TRBV4-1 | 12 | CASSQDTDTQYF
TRBJ1-1 | TRBV29-1 | 12 | CSAQKQGTEAFF
TRBJ1-2 | TRBV5-5 | 14 | CASSLAGYGDGYTF
TRBJ2-7 | TRBV5-4 | 14 | CASSPMTGSYEQYF
TRBJ2-5 | TRBV7-9 | 14 | CASSLDQGEETQYF
TRBJ2-7 | TRBV5-5 | 11 | CASSSAYEQYF
TRBJ1-5 | TRBV5-8 | 14 | CASSLAIGNQPQHF
TRBJ2-5 | TRBV5-1 | 16 | CASSLAGGGAQETQYF
TRBJ2-5 | TRBV7-9 | 15 | CASSYSGTSRETQYF
TRBJ1-6 | TRBV21-1 | 14 | CASSRQAGHTPLHF
TRBJ2-2 | TRBV18 | 13 | CASSLSNTGELFF
TRBJ1-3 | TRBV15 | 16 | CATSRDRGNSGNTIYF
TRBJ1-1 | TRBV19 | 13 | CASSPGLNTEAFF
TRBJ2-5 | TRBV18 | 12 | CASSPNRETQYF